Included here is one T cell receptor beta chain sequence, with context. The antigen it binds to is not known. Base qualities are not at hand, and no much larger clone is one base apart. The record originates from a study of blood T cell repertoires in COVID-19 (dated by TCRdb to about 2020). Broadly, across the study: Samples covering the acute and convalescent phases of COVID-19 were provided by collaborators in the United States, Italy and Spain. The material from the prospective study consisted of cDNA or gDNA derived from T cells, B-cell-depleted T cells, or PBMCs. The samples were drawn from two sources: the first 160 participants of the ongoing ImmuneRACE study, and fewer than 1,500 subjects contributed by 6 global collaborators. Where available, HLA class I and class II types were obtained from metadata supplied by the sample provider rather than from assay-based typing. A de-identified subject ID, COVID-19 status, age in years and sex were almost always included in the sample metadata. Deeply sampled blood TCRbeta repertoires from subjects exposed to, actively infected with, or recovered from COVID-19 were included in the dataset. The repertoires were released in a freely available public database meant as a resource for research on the immune response to SARS-CoV-2. Findings and caveats that apply to the study as a whole: The quantity of clinical and demographic metadata differed by source and by participant and was supplied without curation.

TCRbeta CDR3 regions were amplified from genomic DNA by means of the immunoSEQ Assay, a bias-controlled multiplex PCR. The authors' pipeline ran thus. Nucleated cell counts per sample were estimated from amplification of reference gene primers within the assay. To quantify the absolute abundance of each unique TCRbeta CDR3 rearrangement, sequence reads were collapsed and filtered. For each sample, productive Simpson clonality was calculated as the square root of Simpson's diversity index across productive rearrangements. The source is immuneACCESS, and TCRdb retained only in-frame sequences with V and J called. Part of the clones is not carried over; for the studies checked, unresolved V genes explain less than half of this, and the remainder is unexplained. D and trimming come from the DNA, and the V and J calls and clone size come from that table. The sample table shows just over 650,000 clones, and more than 80% are seen once. In total, the top ten clones hold roughly 0.25% of the sample.

Collaborating institutions collected whole blood in K2EDTA tubes following their own protocols. Collaborator samples were shipped for TCRbeta analysis as frozen whole blood, isolated PBMCs, or DNA extracted from either sample type. From cysteine to phenylalanine, the CDR3 is 16 amino acids long. Left in the record is the CDR3 DNA by itself, 48 bases read in frame from the first base. CDR1 is given as MNHEY and CDR2 as SVGEGT, both from the germline V gene. V loses 2 bases at its end and J loses 2 bases; junction bases beyond the gene matches: 7. Rearrangement joined TRBV6-2 or TRBV6-3 to TRBJ1-2, and TRBD1 aligns with 8 junction nucleotides. The source material was peripheral blood. This TCR was sampled from a young woman with acute or convalescent COVID-19. The CDR3: CASSYRARGQNYGYTF. The DNA sequence is given as TGTGCCAGCAGTTACAGGGCCAGGGGGCAAAACTATGGCTACACCTTC.